This T cell receptor (beta chain) was observed in a study of post-analysis software for immune sequencing data. Whole-study results and caveats: In patients, four to six TRBV segments were more frequent than in controls, with TRBV5-6, TRBV5-1 and TRBV20-1 among them. In multiple sclerosis, normalized Chao1 diversity was significantly below that of controls. F measure clustering grouped samples strongly by preparation batch.

Unique molecular identifiers featured in each of the TCR beta cDNA libraries. T cells, roughly 0.95 to 10 million of them, yielded roughly 0.5 million cDNA molecules. One entry per CDR3 protein, called by TCRdb with MiXCR from the PCR reads. The table includes about 770,000 distinct CDR3 sequences, roughly 46% detected once. This CDR3 is built from 14 residues. Germline-derived CDR1 and CDR2 are MNHNY and SVGAGI (reference sequence). Trimming cost V 5 bases and J 1 base, with 10 bases left between them. On this clonotype: The target antigen is unknown.

The rearrangement uses TRBV6-6 and TRBJ2-3; D unresolved. Source material: blood. This sequence was found in a girl aged 5-17 years with multiple sclerosis. The CDR3 loop reads CASSRPAGTDTQYF. The CDR3 DNA reads as TGTGCCAGCAGTCGGCCGGCGGGCACAGATACGCAGTATTTT.